This T cell receptor (beta chain) is drawn from a study of identical twins. Trimming took off 4 bases at V and 4 bases at J, with 16 bases between the two ends. CDR1 LGHDT and CDR2 YNNKEL come from the germline V gene (reference sequence). There are 15 residues in the CDR3. This clonotype was counted once. Using its own MiXCR run on the 5' RACE reads, TCRdb lists one record per CDR3 protein. This table has some 1,600,000 distinct CDR3 sequences, less than 40% appearing once. V is TRBV3-1 and J is TRBJ1-1; D is uncertain. The clonotype was recovered from a newborn girl in good health. The sample comprised cord blood. The chain's CDR3 is CASSPAPVAATEAFF. The DNA of the CDR3 is TGTGCCAGCAGCCCGGCCCCGGTCGCCGCCACTGAAGCTTTCTTT.